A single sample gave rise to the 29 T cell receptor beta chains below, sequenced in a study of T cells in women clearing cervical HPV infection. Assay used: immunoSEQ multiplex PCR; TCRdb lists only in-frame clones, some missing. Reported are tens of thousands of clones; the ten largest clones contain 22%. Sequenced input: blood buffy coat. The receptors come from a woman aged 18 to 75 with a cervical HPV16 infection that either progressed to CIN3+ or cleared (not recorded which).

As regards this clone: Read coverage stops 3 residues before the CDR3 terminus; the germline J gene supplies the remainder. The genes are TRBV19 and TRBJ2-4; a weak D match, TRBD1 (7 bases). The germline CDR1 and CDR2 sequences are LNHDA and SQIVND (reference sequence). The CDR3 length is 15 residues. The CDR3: CASRQTGRFNQPQYF. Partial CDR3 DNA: TGTGCCAGTAGGCAGACAGGGAGGTTCAATCAGCCT.

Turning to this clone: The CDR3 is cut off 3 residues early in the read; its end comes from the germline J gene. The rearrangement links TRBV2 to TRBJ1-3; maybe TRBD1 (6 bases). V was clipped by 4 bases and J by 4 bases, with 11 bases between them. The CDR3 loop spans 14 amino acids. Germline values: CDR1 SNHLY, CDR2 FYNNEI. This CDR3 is CASSVQGYGNTIYF. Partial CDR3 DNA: TGTGCCAGCAGTGTTCAGGGGTACGGAAACACC. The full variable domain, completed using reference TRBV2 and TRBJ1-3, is EPEVTQTPSHQVTQMGQEVILRCVPISNHLYFYWYRQILGQKVEFLVSFYNNEISEKSEIFDDQFSVERPDGSNFTLKIRSTKLEDSAMYFCASSVQGYGNTIYFGEGSWLTVV.

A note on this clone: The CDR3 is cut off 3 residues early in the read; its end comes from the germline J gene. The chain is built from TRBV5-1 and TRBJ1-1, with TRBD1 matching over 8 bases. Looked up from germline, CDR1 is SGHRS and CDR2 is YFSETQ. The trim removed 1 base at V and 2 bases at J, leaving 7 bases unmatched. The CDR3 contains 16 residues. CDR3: CASSLKGQGSNTEAFF. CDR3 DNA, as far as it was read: TGCGCCAGCAGCTTGAAAGGACAGGGTTCCAACACTGAA.

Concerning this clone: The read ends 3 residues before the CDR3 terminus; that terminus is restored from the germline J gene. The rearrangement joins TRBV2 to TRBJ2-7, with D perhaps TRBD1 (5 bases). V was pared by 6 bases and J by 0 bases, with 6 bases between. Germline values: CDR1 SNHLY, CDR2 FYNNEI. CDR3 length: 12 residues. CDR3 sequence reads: CASSRDSYEQYF. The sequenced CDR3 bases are TGTGCCAGCAGCAGGGACTCCTACGAG. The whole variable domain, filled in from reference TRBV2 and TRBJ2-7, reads EPEVTQTPSHQVTQMGQEVILRCVPISNHLYFYWYRQILGQKVEFLVSFYNNEISEKSEIFDDQFSVERPDGSNFTLKIRSTKLEDSAMYFCASSRDSYEQYFGPGTRLTVT.

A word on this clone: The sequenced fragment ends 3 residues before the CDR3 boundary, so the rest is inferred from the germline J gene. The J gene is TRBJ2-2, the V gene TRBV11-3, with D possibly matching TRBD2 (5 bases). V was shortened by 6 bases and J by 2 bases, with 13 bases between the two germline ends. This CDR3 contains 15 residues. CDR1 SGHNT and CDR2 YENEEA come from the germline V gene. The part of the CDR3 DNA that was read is TGTGCCAGCAGACCAGACTACTTTAACACCGGGGAG. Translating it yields CASRPDYFNTGE. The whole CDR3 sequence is CASRPDYFNTGELFF. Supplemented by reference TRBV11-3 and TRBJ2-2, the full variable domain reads EAGVVQSPRYKIIEKKQPVAFWCNPISGHNTLYWYLQNLGQGPELLIRYENEEAVDDSQLPKDRFSAERLKGVDSTLKIQPAELGDSAVYLCASRPDYFNTGELFFGEGSRLTVL.

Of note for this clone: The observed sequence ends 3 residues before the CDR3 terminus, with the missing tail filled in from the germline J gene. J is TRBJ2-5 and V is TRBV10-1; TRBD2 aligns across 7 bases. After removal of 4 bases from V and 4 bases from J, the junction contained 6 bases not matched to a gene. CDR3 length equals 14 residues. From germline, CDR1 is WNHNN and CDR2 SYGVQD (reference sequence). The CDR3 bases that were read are TGCGCCAGCAGTGTTAGCGGGTACGGAGAGACC. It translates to CASSVSGYGET. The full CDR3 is CASSVSGYGETQYF.

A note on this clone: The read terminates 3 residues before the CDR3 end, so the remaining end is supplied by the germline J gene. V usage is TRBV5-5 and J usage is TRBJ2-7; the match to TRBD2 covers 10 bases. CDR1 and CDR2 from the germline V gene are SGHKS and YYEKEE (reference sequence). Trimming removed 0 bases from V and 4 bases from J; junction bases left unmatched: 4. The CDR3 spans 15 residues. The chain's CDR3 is CASSLVGTSAYEQYF. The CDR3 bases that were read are TGTGCCAGCAGCTTGGTAGGGACTAGCGCGTACGAG.

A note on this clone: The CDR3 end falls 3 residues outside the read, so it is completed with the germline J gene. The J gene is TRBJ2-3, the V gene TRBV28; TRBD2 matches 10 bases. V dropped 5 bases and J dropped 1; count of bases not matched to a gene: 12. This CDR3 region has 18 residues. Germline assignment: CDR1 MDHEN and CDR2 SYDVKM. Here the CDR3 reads CASSDRTSGQLRTDTQYF. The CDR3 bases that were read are TGTGCCAGCAGTGACCGGACTAGCGGACAACTCCGCACAGATACG.

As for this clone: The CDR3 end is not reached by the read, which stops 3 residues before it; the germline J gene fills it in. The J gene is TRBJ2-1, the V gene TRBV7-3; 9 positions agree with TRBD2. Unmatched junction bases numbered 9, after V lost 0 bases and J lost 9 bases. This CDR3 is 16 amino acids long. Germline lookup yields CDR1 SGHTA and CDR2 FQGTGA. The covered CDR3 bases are TGTGCCAGCAGCTTAACGGGACTAGCTCGCCTCGGTGAG. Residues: CASSLTGLARLGE. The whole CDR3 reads CASSLTGLARLGEQFF.

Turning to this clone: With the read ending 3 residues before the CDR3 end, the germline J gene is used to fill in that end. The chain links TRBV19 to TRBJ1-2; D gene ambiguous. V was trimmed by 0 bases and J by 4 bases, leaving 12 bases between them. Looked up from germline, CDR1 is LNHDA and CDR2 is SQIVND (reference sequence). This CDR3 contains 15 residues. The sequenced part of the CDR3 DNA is TGTGCCAGTAGTATAGACCATTCGAGCGGCTATGGC. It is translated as CASSIDHSSGYG. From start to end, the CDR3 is CASSIDHSSGYGYTF. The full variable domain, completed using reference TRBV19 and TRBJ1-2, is DGGITQSPKYLFRKEGQNVTLSCEQNLNHDAMYWYRQDPGQGLRLIYYSQIVNDFQKGDIAEGYSVSREKKESFPLTVTSAQKNPTAFYLCASSIDHSSGYGYTFGSGTRLTVV.

The CDR3 sequence is CASSLGPGDTQYF. Partial CDR3 DNA: TGCGCCAGCAGCTTGGGACCAGGAGATACG. This sequence joins TRBV5-1 and TRBJ2-3; D is unresolved. The read comes to an end 3 residues before the CDR3 does, leaving the germline J gene to fill in the end. V lost 0 bases and J 5 bases, leaving 7 bases between the germline ends. Germline values: CDR1 SGHRS, CDR2 YFSETQ. CDR3 length: 13 residues.

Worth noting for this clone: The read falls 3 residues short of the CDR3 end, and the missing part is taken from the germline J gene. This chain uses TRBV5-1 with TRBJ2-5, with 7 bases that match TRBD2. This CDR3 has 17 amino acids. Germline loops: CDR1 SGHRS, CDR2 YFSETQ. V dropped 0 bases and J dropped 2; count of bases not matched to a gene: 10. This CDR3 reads CASSLALLAERQETQYF. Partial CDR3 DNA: TGCGCCAGCAGCTTGGCCCTTCTAGCGGAAAGGCAAGAGACC.

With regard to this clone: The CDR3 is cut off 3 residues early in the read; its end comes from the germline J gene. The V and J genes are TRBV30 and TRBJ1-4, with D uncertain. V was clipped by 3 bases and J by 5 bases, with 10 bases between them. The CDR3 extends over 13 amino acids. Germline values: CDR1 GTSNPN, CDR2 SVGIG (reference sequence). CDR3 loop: CAWRRSRNEKLFF. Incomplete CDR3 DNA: TGTGCCTGGAGGCGCTCCAGGAATGAAAAA.

The part of the CDR3 DNA that was read is TGCGCCAGCAGCTTAGGACAGGACTCTGGGGCCAACGTC. Translation gives CASSLGQDSGANV. The whole CDR3 reads CASSLGQDSGANVLTF. V and J are TRBV5-1 and TRBJ2-6; 7 bases align to TRBD1. Read sequence stops 3 residues before the CDR3 end, and the germline J gene provides the missing end. V was pared by 2 bases and J by 0 bases, with 2 bases of the junction left unmatched. Germline CDR1 and CDR2: SGHRS and YFSETQ. The CDR3 extends over 16 amino acids.

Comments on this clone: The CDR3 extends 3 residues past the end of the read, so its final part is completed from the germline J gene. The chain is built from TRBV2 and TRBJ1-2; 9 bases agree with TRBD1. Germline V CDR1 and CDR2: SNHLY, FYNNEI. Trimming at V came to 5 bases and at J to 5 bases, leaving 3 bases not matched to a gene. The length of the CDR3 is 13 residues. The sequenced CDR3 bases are TGTGCCAGCAGTTCCGACAGGGGGTATGGC. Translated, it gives CASSSDRGYG. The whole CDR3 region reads CASSSDRGYGYTF.

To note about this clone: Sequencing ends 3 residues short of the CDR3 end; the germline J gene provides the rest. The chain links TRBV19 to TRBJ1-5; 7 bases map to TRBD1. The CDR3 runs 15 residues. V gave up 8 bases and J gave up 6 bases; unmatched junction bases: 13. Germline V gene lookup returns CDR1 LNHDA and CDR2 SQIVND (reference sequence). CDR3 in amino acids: CASEQGKGLIQPQHF. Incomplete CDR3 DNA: TGTGCCAGTGAACAGGGGAAAGGATTAATTCAGCCC.

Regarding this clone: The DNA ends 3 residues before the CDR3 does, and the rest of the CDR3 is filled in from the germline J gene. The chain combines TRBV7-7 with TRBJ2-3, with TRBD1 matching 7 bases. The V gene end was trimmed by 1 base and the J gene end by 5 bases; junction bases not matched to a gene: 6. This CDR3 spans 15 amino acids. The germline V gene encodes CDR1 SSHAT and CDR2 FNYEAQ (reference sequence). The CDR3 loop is CASSLVPQGKDTQYF. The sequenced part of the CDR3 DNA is TGTGCCAGCAGCTTAGTACCACAGGGGAAAGATACG.

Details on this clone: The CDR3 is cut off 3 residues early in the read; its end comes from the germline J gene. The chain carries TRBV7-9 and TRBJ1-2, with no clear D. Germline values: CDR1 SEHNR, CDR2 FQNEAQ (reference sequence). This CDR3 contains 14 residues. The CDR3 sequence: CASSLDRYVYDYTF. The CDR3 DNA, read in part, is TGTGCCAGCAGCTTAGATCGTTATGTCTACGAC.

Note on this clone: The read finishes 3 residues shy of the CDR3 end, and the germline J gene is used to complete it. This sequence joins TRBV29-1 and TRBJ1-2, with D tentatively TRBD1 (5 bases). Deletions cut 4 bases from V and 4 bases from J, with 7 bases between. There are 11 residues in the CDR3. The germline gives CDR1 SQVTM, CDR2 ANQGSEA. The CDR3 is CSVAQGYGYTF. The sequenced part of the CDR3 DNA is TGCAGCGTTGCCCAGGGCTATGGC.

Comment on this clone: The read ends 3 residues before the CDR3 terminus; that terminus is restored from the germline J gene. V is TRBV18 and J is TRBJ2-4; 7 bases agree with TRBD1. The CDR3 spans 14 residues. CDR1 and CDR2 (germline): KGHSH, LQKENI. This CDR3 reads CASSPTQGVYGQYF. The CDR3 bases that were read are TGTGCCAGCTCACCAACTCAGGGGGTCTATGGT.

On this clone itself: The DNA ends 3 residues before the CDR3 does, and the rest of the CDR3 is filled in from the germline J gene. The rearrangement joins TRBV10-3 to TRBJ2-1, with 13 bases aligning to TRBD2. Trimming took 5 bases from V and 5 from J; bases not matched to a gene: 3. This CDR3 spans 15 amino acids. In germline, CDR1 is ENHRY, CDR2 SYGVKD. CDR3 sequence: CAISPTSGRNNEQFF. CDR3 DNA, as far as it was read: TGTGCCATCAGTCCGACTAGCGGGAGGAACAATGAG.

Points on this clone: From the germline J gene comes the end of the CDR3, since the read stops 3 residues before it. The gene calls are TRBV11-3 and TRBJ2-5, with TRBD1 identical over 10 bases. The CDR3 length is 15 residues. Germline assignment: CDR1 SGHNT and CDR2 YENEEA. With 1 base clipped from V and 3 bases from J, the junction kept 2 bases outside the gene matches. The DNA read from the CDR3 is TGTGCCAGCAGCTTAGGGGGGACAGGGGAAGAGACC. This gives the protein CASSLGGTGEET. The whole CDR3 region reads CASSLGGTGEETQYF.

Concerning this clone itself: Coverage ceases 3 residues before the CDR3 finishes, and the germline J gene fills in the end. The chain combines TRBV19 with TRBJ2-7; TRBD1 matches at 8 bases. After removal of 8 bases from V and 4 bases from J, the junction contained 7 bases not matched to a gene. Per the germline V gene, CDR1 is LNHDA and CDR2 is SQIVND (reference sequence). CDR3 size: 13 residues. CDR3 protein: CASGGQGRYEQYF. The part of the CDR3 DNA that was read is TGTGCCAGTGGCGGACAGGGCCGTTACGAG.

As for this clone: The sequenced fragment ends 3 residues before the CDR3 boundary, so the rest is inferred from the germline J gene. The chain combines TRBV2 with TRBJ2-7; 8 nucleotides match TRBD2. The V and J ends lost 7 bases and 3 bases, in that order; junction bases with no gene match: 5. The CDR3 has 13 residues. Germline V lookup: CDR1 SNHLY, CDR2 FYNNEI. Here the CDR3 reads CASKTSENYEQYF. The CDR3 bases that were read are TGTGCCAGCAAGACTAGCGAGAACTACGAG.

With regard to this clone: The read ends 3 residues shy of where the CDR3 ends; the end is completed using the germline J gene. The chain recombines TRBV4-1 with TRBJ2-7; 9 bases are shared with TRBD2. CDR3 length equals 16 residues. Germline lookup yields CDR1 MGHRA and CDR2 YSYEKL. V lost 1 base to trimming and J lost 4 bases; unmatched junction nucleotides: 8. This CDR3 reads CASSQVSGRSGYEQYF. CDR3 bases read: TGCGCCAGCAGCCAAGTGAGCGGGAGGTCTGGTTACGAG.

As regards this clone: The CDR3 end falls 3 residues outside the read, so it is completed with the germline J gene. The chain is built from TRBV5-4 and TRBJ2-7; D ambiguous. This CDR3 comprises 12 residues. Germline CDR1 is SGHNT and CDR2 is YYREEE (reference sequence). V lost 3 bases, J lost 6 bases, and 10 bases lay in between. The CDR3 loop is CASSSDSREQYF. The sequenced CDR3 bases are TGTGCCAGCAGCTCCGACTCCCGCGAG.

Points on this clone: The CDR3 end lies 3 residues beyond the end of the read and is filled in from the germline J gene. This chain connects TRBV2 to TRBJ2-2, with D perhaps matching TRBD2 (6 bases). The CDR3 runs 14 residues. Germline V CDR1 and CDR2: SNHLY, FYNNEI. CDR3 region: CASRGDSGANVLFF. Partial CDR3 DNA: TGTGCCAGCAGGGGGGACTCTGGGGCCAACGTG.

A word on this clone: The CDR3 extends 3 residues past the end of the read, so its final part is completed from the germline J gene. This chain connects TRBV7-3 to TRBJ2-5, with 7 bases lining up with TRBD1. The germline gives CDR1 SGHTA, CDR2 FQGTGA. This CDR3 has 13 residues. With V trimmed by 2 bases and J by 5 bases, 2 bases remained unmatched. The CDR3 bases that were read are TGTGCCAGCAGCTTAGAGACAGGGGAGACC. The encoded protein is CASSLETGET. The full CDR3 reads CASSLETGETQYF.

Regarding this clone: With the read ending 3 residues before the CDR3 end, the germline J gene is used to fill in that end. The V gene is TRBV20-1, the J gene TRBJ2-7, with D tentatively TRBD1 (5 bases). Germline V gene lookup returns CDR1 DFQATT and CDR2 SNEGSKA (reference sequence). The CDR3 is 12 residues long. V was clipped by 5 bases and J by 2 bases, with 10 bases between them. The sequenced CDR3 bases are TGCAGTGCTCGAGCCAGGGCCTACGAG. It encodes CSARARAYE. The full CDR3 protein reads CSARARAYEQYF.